This T cell receptor beta chain was retrieved from a study of control samples from healthy donors and cancer patients. TCRdb's copy holds only in-frame clones and misses some; the assay was immunoSEQ multiplex PCR. The sample has tens of thousands of clones, roughly 91% seen once. V dropped 6 bases and J dropped 3; count of bases not matched to a gene: 7. The CDR3 contains 15 residues. Germline V gene lookup returns CDR1 KGHDR and CDR2 SFDVKD. Sequencing used blood. V gene TRBV24-1 combines with J gene TRBJ1-5, with 7 bases that match TRBD1. The receptor comes from a man aged 50 to 60 in good health. The DNA of the CDR3 is TGTGCCACCAGTCCGCTAGGGGGCAACAATCAGCCCCAGCATTTT. This codes for CATSPLGGNNQPQHF.